The source of this TCR beta chain is a study of blood T cell repertoires in COVID-19. This table comes from immunoSEQ multiplex PCR, and its TCRdb copy is limited to in-frame clones, with some not included. The sample carries 200,000 to 300,000 clones, around 90% recorded once. CDR1 MGHRA and CDR2 YSYEKL come from the germline V gene. This CDR3 has 16 residues. V dropped 2 bases and J dropped 2 bases, with 15 bases sitting between them. The material sequenced was peripheral blood. The origin of this receptor is a middle-aged woman with acute or convalescent COVID-19. The genes are TRBV4-1 and TRBJ2-5, with D possibly TRBD1 on 7 matching bases. The CDR3 DNA follows: TGCGCCAGCAGCCAAAGGGGGGCGGGACAGCAAGAGACCCAGTACTTC. Translation: CASSQRGAGQQETQYF.